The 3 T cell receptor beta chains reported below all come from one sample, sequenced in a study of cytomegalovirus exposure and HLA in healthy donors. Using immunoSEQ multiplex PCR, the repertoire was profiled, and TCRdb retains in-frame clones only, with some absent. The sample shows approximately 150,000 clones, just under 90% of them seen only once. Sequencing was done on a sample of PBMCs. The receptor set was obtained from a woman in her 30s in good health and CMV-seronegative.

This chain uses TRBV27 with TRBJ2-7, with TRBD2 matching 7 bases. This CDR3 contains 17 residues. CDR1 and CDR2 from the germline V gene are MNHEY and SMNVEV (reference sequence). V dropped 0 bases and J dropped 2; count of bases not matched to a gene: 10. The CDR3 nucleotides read TGTGCCAGCAGTTTATCGGCTAGCGGACAAGGCACCTACGAGCAGTACTTC. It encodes CASSLSASGQGTYEQYF.

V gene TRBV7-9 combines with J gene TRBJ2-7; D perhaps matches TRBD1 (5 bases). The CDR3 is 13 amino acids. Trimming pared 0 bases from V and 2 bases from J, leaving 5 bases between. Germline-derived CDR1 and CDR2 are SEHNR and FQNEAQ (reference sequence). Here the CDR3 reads CASSLAGPYEQYF. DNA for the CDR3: TGTGCCAGCAGCTTAGCGGGGCCCTACGAGCAGTACTTC.

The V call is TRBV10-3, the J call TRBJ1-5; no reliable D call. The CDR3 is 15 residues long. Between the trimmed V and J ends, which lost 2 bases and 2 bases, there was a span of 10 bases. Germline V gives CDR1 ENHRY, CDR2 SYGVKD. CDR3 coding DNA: TGTGCCATCAGTGAGGACAACTCCGGCAATCAGCCCCAGCATTTT. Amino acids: CAISEDNSGNQPQHF.